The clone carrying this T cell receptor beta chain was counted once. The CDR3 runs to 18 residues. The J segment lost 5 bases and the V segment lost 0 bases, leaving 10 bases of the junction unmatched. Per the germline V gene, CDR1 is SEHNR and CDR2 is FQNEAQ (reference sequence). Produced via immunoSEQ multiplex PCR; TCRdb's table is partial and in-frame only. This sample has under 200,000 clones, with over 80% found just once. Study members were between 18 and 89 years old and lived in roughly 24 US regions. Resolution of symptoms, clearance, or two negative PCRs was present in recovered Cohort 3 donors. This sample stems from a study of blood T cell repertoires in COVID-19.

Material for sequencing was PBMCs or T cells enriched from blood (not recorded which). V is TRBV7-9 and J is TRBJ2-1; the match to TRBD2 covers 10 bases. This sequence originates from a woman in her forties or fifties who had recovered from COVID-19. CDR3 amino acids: CASSLARTSGYGDNEQFF. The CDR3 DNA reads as TGTGCCAGCAGCTTAGCCCGGACTAGCGGCTATGGGGACAATGAGCAGTTCTTC.